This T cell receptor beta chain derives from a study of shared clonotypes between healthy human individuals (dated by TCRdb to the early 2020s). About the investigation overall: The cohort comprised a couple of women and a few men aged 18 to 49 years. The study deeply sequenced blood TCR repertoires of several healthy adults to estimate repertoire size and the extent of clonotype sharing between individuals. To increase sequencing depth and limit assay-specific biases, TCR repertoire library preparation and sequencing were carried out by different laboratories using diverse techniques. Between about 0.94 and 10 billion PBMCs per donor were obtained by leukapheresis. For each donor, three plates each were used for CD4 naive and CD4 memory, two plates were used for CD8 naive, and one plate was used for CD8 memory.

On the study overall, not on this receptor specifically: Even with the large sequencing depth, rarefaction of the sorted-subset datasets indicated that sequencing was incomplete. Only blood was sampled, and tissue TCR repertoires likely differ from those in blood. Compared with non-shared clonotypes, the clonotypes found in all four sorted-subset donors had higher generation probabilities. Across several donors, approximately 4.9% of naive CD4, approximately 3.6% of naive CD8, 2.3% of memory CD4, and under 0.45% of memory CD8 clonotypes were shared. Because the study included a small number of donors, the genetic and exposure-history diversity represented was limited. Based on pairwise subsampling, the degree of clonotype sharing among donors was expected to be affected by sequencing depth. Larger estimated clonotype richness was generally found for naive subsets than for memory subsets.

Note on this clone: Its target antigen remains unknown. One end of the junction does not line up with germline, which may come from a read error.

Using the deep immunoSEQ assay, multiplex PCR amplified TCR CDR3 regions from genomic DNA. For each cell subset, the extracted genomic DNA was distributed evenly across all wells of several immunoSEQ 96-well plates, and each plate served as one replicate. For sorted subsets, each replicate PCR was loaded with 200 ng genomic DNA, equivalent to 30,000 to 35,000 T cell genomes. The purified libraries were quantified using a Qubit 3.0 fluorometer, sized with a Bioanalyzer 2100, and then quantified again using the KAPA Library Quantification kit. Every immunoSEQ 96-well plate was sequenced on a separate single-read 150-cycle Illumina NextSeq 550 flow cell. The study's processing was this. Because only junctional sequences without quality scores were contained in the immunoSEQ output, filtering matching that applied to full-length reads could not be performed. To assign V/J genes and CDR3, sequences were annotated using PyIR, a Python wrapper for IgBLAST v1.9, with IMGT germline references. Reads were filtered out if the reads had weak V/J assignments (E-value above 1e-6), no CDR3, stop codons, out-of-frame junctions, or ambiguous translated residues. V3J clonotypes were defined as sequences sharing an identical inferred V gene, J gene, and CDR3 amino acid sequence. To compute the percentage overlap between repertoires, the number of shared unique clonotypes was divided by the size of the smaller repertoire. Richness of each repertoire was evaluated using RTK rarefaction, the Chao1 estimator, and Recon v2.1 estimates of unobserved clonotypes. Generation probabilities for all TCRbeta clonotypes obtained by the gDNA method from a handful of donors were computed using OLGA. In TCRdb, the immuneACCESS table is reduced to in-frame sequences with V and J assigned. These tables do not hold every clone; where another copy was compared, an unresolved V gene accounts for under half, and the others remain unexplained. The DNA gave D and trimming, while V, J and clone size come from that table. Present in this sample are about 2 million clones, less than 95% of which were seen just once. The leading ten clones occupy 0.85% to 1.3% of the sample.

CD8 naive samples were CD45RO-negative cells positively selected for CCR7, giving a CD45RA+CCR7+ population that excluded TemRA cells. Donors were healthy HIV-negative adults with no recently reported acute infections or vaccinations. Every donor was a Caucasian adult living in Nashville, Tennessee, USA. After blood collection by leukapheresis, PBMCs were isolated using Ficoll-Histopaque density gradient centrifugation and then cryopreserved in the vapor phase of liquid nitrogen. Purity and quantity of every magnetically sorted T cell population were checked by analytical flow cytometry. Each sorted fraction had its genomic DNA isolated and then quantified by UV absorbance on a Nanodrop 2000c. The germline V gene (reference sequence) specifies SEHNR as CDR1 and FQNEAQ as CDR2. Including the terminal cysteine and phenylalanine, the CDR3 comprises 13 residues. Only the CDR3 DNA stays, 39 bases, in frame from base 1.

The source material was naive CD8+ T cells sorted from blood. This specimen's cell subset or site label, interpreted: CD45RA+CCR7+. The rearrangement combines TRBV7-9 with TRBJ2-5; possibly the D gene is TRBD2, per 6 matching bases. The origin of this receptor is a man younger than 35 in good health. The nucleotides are TGTGCCTGCAGAAGGACTATGAATGAGACCCAGTACTTC. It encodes CACRRTMNETQYF.